The subject of this entry is one T cell receptor (beta chain). No antigen is known for it. The CDR3 consists of 17 residues. CDR1 and CDR2 from the germline V gene are SGHAT and FQNNGV. The V end lost 1 base, the J end lost 1 base, and 14 bases lay between the germline ends. The sample originates from a study of cytomegalovirus exposure and HLA in healthy donors. Across the study: Assignment to the Caucasian-associated ancestry cluster applied to more than 75% of the approximately 400 genotyped donors. Overall study results and limits: A later analysis found TCR association rates differed by HLA locus, highest for DRB1 and lowest for HLA-C. Later analysis reportedly placed an Asian-associated ancestry cluster below the roughly 700-donor mean in N-insertions. Cytomegalovirus status, reportedly, was diagnosed with high specificity and sensitivity by the classifier.

The PCR used 60 Vbeta and 13 Jbeta primers. The assay was immunoSEQ multiplex PCR, and TCRdb's table has in-frame clones only and misses some. The repertoire holds 150,000 to 200,000 clones, with 80% as singletons. Sequencing was done on a sample of PBMCs. The sequence was collected from a male donor in good health and CMV-seronegative. The chain joins TRBV11-2 to TRBJ1-5, with D tentatively TRBD1 (6 bases). The CDR3 reads CASSLGRGGWSNQPQHF. CDR3 bases: TGTGCCAGCAGCTTAGGGCGGGGGGGCTGGAGCAATCAGCCCCAGCATTTT.